This T cell receptor beta chain was sequenced in a study of shared clonotypes between healthy human individuals. Overall study findings and caveats: Despite large depth, rarefaction showed incomplete sorted-subset sequencing. Across subsets, estimated richness was generally greater for naive than for memory populations.

All donors qualified as healthy HIV-negative adults and had experienced no recent acute infections or vaccinations. CD45RA-negative memory and CD45RA+ naive subsets were split from the CD4+ cells. The data were produced by immunoSEQ multiplex PCR, yet TCRdb's version contains in-frame clones alone and is incomplete. The profile shows about 1 million clones, about three quarters of them singletons. To note about this clone: Its target is unknown.

The CDR3 covers 11 residues. In germline, CDR1 is WNHNN, CDR2 SYGVQD (reference sequence). V was pared by 7 bases and J by 5 bases, with 9 bases between. The sequenced material came from memory CD4+ T cells sorted from blood. Subset: CD45RA-negative fraction. The V gene is TRBV10-1, the J gene TRBJ2-7; unclear D gene. The origin of this receptor is a man younger than 35 in good health. CDR3 sequence reads: CASNPHHEQYF. In DNA form, the CDR3 reads TGCGCCAGCAATCCTCACCACGAGCAGTACTTC.